What follows are 25 T cell receptor beta chains derived from one specimen sequenced in a study of Ad26.COV2.S vaccination and SARS-CoV-2 variants. Described treatment: 19 received Ad26.COV2.S at low or high dose, single or two shots; about 5 received placebo; per-sample allocation not given. Day 63 after the first injection of vaccine or placebo was the sampling time. The method was immunoSEQ multiplex PCR; TCRdb's version includes in-frame clones alone and lacks a portion of them. The profile covers roughly 700,000 clones, with roughly 90% appearing a single time and approximately 1.5% taken by the ten largest. Specimen: peripheral blood, collected in a trial of Ad26.COV2.S vaccine versus placebo. Receptors originate from a person aged 18-60 years who received the Ad26.COV2.S COVID-19 vaccine or a placebo.

V and J are TRBV5-4 and TRBJ2-4; TRBD1 matches at 9 bases. Germline assignment: CDR1 SGHNT and CDR2 YYREEE (reference sequence). The CDR3 spans 16 residues. V lost 4 bases, J lost 2 bases, and 7 bases stayed unmatched. The CDR3 is CASSPWTGDSKNIQYF. CDR3 sequence (DNA): TGTGCCAGCAGCCCTTGGACAGGGGACTCCAAAAACATTCAGTACTTC.

V and J are TRBV7-3 and TRBJ1-2, with 9 bases aligning to TRBD1. Per the germline V gene, CDR1 is SGHTA and CDR2 is FQGTGA. CDR3 size: 18 residues. Trimming took 3 bases from V and 5 from J; bases not matched to a gene: 16. The CDR3 loop is CASSFKALWDRDDYGYTF. CDR3 sequence (DNA): TGTGCCAGCAGCTTTAAGGCCCTCTGGGACAGGGATGATTATGGCTACACCTTC. The entire variable domain, with the rest obtained from reference TRBV7-3 and TRBJ1-2, is as follows: GAGVSQTPSNKVTEKGKYVELRCDPISGHTALYWYRQSLGQGPEFLIYFQGTGAADDSGLPNDRFFAVRPEGSVSTLKIQRTERGDSAVYLCASSFKALWDRDDYGYTFGSGTRLTVV.

This chain connects TRBV11-2 to TRBJ1-2, with D maybe TRBD1 (6 bases). V was clipped by 1 base and J by 4 bases, with 7 bases between them. The CDR3 has 13 residues. CDR1 SGHAT and CDR2 FQNNGV come from the germline V gene. The CDR3, as DNA: TGTGCCAGCAGCTTAGGACAGGCCTATGGCTACACCTTC. It yields the protein CASSLGQAYGYTF. The whole variable domain, filled in from reference TRBV11-2 and TRBJ1-2, reads EAGVAQSPRYKIIEKRQSVAFWCNPISGHATLYWYQQILGQGPKLLIQFQNNGVVDDSQLPKDRFSAERLKGVDSTLKIQPAKLEDSAVYLCASSLGQAYGYTFGSGTRLTVV.

The chain carries TRBV7-9 and TRBJ2-3; 9 bases match TRBD2. The germline V gene encodes CDR1 SEHNR and CDR2 FQNEAQ (reference sequence). Trimming cost V 5 bases and J 0 bases; bases outside gene matches: 6. The CDR3 totals 16 residues. In DNA form, the CDR3 reads TGTGCCAGCAGCGTCGCTCTAGCGGGGAGCACAGATACGCAGTATTTT. Translation gives CASSVALAGSTDTQYF. The variable domain in full, with the rest retrieved from reference TRBV7-9 and TRBJ2-3, is DTGVSQNPRHKITKRGQNVTFRCDPISEHNRLYWYRQTLGQGPEFLTYFQNEAQLEKSRLLSDRFSAERPKGSFSTLEIQRTEQGDSAMYLCASSVALAGSTDTQYFGPGTRLTVL.

V and J are TRBV6-6 and TRBJ2-5; tentative D call: TRBD1 (5 bases). V was cut by 6 bases and J by 2 bases, with 13 bases left in between. CDR1 is MNHNY and CDR2 is SVGAGI in the germline V gene (reference sequence). The CDR3 sequence is 14 residues long. CDR3 in amino acids: CASSLRQFQETQYF. The DNA of the CDR3 is TGTGCCAGCAGCCTTAGACAGTTTCAAGAGACCCAGTACTTC.

This chain connects TRBV30 to TRBJ1-3; D is undetermined. The ends were cut back, 4 bases at V and 2 bases at J, with 0 bases in the middle. CDR1 GTSNPN and CDR2 SVGIG come from the germline V gene (reference sequence). The CDR3 contains 10 residues. CDR3 bases: TGTGCCTGGACTGGAAACACCATATATTTT. It encodes CAWTGNTIYF. The full variable domain, completed using reference TRBV30 and TRBJ1-3, is SQTIHQWPATLVQPVGSPLSLECTVEGTSNPNLYWYRQAAGRGLQLLFYSVGIGQISSEVPQNLSASRPQDRQFILSSKKLLLSDSGFYLCAWTGNTIYFGEGSWLTVV.

The gene calls are TRBV7-9 and TRBJ1-3; D ambiguous. Looked up from germline, CDR1 is SEHNR and CDR2 is FQNEAQ (reference sequence). CDR3 length: 13 residues. V was cut by 2 bases and J by 8 bases, with 10 bases left in between. CDR3 nucleotide sequence: TGTGCCAGCAGCTTACCAAACTCGGACACCATATATTTT. Its translation: CASSLPNSDTIYF.

The V call is TRBV7-2, the J call TRBJ2-1, with D possibly matching TRBD2 (6 bases). Germline CDR1 reads SGHTA; CDR2 reads FQGNSA. The CDR3 extends over 16 amino acids. The germline V and J ends were trimmed by 4 bases and 5 bases, with 18 bases remaining between them. The CDR3 loop reads CASSWEAGRGHNEQFF. The DNA for the CDR3 is TGTGCCAGCAGCTGGGAAGCGGGTAGAGGGCACAATGAGCAGTTCTTC. Supplemented by reference TRBV7-2 and TRBJ2-1, the full variable domain reads GAGVSQSPSNKVTEKGKDVELRCDPISGHTALYWYRQSLGQGLEFLIYFQGNSAPDKSGLPSDRFSAERTGGSVSTLTIQRTQQEDSAVYLCASSWEAGRGHNEQFFGPGTRLTVL.

Comments on this clone: Other DNA sequences from this sample encode an identical CDR3 as well. The chain employs TRBV5-1 and TRBJ2-1, with D unresolved. This CDR3 spans 12 amino acids. The V end lost 0 bases, the J end lost 5 bases, and 3 bases lay between the germline ends. Germline lookup yields CDR1 SGHRS and CDR2 YFSETQ. CDR3 nucleotides: TGCGCCAGCAGCTTGGGAAACAATGAGCAGTTCTTC. It encodes CASSLGNNEQFF.

The V gene is TRBV7-2, the J gene TRBJ1-5; no firm D call. The germline V and J ends were trimmed by 0 bases and 0 bases, with 12 bases remaining between them. The CDR3 spans 17 residues. Germline CDR1 reads SGHTA; CDR2 reads FQGNSA. The CDR3 loop is CASSLAGNFYSNQPQHF. CDR3 sequence (DNA): TGTGCCAGCAGCTTAGCGGGGAACTTTTATAGCAATCAGCCCCAGCATTTT.

The chain couples TRBV3-1 (or the pseudogene TRBV3-2) to TRBJ1-4; unclear D gene. V gave up 1 base and J gave up 4 bases, with 7 bases separating them. This CDR3 spans 14 amino acids. Germline assignment: CDR1 LGHDT and CDR2 YNNKEL (reference sequence). Here the CDR3 reads CASSQGGSNEKLFF. DNA of the CDR3: TGTGCCAGCAGCCAAGGTGGGAGTAATGAAAAACTGTTTTTT.

This clone was seen a handful of times. This rearrangement joins TRBV3-1 (or the pseudogene TRBV3-2) to TRBJ1-1; D gene unclear. The ends were cut back, 4 bases at V and 1 base at J, with 16 bases in the middle. This CDR3 has 16 amino acids. The V gene's germline CDR1 is LGHDT and CDR2 YNNKEL (reference sequence). The chain's CDR3 is CASSLRVTVANTEAFF. The DNA of the CDR3 is TGTGCCAGCAGCCTCCGAGTAACGGTGGCGAACACTGAAGCTTTCTTT.

This clone was observed a handful of times. The rearrangement uses TRBV6-1 and TRBJ1-1; D is uncertain. Germline loops: CDR1 MNHNS, CDR2 SASEGT. Between the trimmed V and J ends, which lost 0 bases and 4 bases, there was a span of 15 bases. The CDR3 is made up of 16 amino acids. The CDR3 loop is CASSEARAPEGTEAFF. CDR3 nucleotides: TGTGCCAGCAGTGAAGCCCGGGCACCAGAAGGCACTGAAGCTTTCTTT.

In the case of this clone: This specimen includes other DNA sequences encoding the same CDR3. This chain uses TRBV6-1 with TRBJ2-2; D is possibly TRBD2 (5 bases). The CDR3 has 13 amino acids. Germline assignment: CDR1 MNHNS and CDR2 SASEGT. V lost 3 bases to trimming and J lost 5 bases, with 7 bases between them. Here the CDR3 DNA reads TGTGCCAGCAGTGACCGCGGGACCGGGGAGCTGTTTTTT. It is translated as CASSDRGTGELFF.

This clone was recorded only once. V usage is TRBV11-2 and J usage is TRBJ2-7; D call uncertain. The CDR3 is 14 residues long. Deletions cut 1 base from V and 2 bases from J, with 9 bases between. The germline gives CDR1 SGHAT, CDR2 FQNNGV. The CDR3 is CASSLGASPYEQYF. The CDR3 nucleotides are TGTGCCAGCAGCTTAGGGGCCTCTCCCTACGAGCAGTACTTC.

The rearrangement links TRBV19 to TRBJ2-3, with 7 bases identical to TRBD2. With V trimmed by 1 base and J by 7 bases, 8 bases remained unmatched. CDR3 length equals 15 residues. CDR1 LNHDA and CDR2 SQIVND come from the germline V gene (reference sequence). The CDR3 region is CASSIAGGGRNTQYF. The CDR3 nucleotides read TGTGCCAGTAGTATAGCGGGGGGAGGCCGGAATACGCAGTATTTT.

V is TRBV6-5 and J is TRBJ1-6, with 9 bases matching TRBD1. After removal of 6 bases from V and 9 bases from J, the junction contained 9 bases not matched to a gene. Germline CDR1 reads MNHEY; CDR2 reads SVGAGI. This CDR3 is 15 amino acids long. Here the CDR3 reads CASRLGTGIGSPLHF. As DNA, the CDR3 is TGTGCCAGCAGATTGGGGACAGGGATCGGTTCACCCCTCCACTTT.

V is TRBV5-8 and J is TRBJ2-1, with unresolved D. This CDR3 region has 15 residues. The ends were cut back, 0 bases at V and 1 base at J, with 8 bases in the middle. Germline lookup yields CDR1 SGHTS and CDR2 YDEGEE. The CDR3: CASSLGVRSYNEQFF. The CDR3 nucleotides are TGTGCCAGCAGCTTGGGAGTAAGGTCCTACAATGAGCAGTTCTTC.

The J gene is TRBJ1-1, the V gene TRBV4-1, with a tentative D call TRBD1 (6 bases). Trimming pared 0 bases from V and 5 bases from J, leaving 16 bases between. Germline values: CDR1 MGHRA, CDR2 YSYEKL. The CDR3 loop spans 16 amino acids. In nucleotides, the CDR3 is TGCGCCAGCAGCCAAGATCAAGGCAGGGGTGGAACTGAAGCTTTCTTT. It yields the protein CASSQDQGRGGTEAFF.

The chain recombines TRBV5-4 with TRBJ1-1; no reliable D call. Trimming stripped 2 bases from V and 1 base from J, with 3 bases between. The CDR3 contains 12 residues. Germline V gene data show CDR1 as SGHNT and CDR2 as YYREEE (reference sequence). The CDR3 here is CASSFQNTEAFF. CDR3 coding DNA: TGTGCCAGCAGCTTCCAGAACACTGAAGCTTTCTTT.

The CDR3 is CASSILAGVLDTQYF. CDR3 in DNA: TGTGCCAGTAGTATTCTGGCAGGGGTTTTGGATACGCAGTATTTT. The chain links TRBV19 to TRBJ2-3, with a possible D match to TRBD1 (6 bases). This CDR3 contains 15 residues. Germline loops: CDR1 LNHDA, CDR2 SQIVND (reference sequence). V was trimmed by 3 bases and J by 6 bases, leaving 16 bases between them.

This clone was counted between two and nine times. The CDR3: CASIEDRDNQPQHF. CDR3 sequence (DNA): TGTGCCAGCATCGAAGACAGGGACAATCAGCCCCAGCATTTT. The J gene is TRBJ1-5, the V gene TRBV7-6, with 7 bases lining up with TRBD1. This CDR3 comprises 14 residues. Trimming at V came to 7 bases and at J to 3 bases, leaving 6 bases not matched to a gene. Germline V gene sequence: CDR1 SGHVS, CDR2 FNYEAQ.

The chain recombines TRBV5-4 with TRBJ2-7; a weak D match, TRBD1 (6 bases). Per the germline V gene, CDR1 is SGHNT and CDR2 is YYREEE (reference sequence). V gave up 4 bases and J gave up 7 bases, with 18 bases separating them. The CDR3 has 14 amino acids. The CDR3 is CASSVQQGSGEQYF. The CDR3 DNA sequence: TGTGCCAGCAGCGTCCAACAGGGTTCGGGAGAGCAGTACTTC. Using reference TRBV5-4 and TRBJ2-7 for the parts outside the CDR3, the full variable domain is ETGVTQSPTHLIKTRGQQVTLRCSSQSGHNTVSWYQQALGQGPQFIFQYYREEENGRGNFPPRFSGLQFPNYSSELNVNALELDDSALYLCASSVQQGSGEQYFGPGTRLTVT.

This clone was counted between two and nine times. This chain uses TRBV5-1 with TRBJ2-7; D is tentatively TRBD1 or TRBD2 (5 bases each). Germline lookup yields CDR1 SGHRS and CDR2 YFSETQ. The CDR3 covers 13 residues. V shed 0 bases and J shed 3 bases, with 7 bases lying between them. CDR3: CASSLGDVYEQYF. CDR3 sequence (DNA): TGCGCCAGCAGCTTGGGGGACGTCTACGAGCAGTACTTC.

V usage is TRBV19 and J usage is TRBJ2-7; TRBD1 aligns across 8 bases. J lost 3 bases, V lost 3 bases, and 7 bases had no gene match. Germline assignment: CDR1 LNHDA and CDR2 SQIVND (reference sequence). CDR3 length: 15 residues. The CDR3 DNA reads as TGTGCCAGTAGTATCGAGGGACAGGCCTTCTACGAGCAGTACTTC. Its translation is CASSIEGQAFYEQYF.